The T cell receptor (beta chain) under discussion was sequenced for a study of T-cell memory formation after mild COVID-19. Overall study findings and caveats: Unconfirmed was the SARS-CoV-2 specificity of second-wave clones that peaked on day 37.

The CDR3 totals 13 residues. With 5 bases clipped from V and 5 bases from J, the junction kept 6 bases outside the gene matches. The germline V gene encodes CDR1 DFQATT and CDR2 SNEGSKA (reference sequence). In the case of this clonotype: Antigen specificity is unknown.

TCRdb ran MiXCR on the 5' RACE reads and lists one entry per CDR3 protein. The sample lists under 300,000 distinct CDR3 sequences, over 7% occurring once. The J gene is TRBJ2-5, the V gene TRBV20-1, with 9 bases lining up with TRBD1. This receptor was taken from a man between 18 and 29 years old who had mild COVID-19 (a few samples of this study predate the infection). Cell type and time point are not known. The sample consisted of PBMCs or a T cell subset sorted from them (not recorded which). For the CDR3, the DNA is TGCAGTGCTCACAGGGGGCGCAGGGAGACCCAGTACTTC. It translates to CSAHRGRRETQYF.